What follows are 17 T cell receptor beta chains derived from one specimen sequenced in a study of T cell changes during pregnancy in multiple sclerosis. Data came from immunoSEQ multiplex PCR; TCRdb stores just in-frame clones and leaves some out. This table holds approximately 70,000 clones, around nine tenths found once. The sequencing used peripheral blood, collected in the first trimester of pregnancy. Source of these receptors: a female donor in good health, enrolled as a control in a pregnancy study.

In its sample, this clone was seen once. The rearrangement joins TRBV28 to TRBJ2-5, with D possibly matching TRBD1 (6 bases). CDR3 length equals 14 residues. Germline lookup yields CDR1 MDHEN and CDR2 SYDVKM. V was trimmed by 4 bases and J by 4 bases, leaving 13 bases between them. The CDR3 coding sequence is TGTGCCAGCAGTTCCACGGACAGAGTAGAGACCCAGTACTTC. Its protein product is CASSSTDRVETQYF.

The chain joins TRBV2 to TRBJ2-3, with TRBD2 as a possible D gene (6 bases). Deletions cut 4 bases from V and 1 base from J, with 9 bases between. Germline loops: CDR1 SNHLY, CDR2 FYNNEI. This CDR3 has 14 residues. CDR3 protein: CASSGGGGTDTQYF. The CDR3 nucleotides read TGTGCCAGCAGTGGAGGCGGGGGCACAGATACGCAGTATTTT.

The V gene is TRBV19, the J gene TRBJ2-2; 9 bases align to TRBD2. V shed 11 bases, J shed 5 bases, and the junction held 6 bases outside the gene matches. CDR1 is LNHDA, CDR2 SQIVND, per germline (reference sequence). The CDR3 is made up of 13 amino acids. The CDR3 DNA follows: TGTGCCGCGGGGGGGCCGGGGACCGGGGAGCTGTTTTTT. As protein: CAAGGPGTGELFF.

The CDR3: CASSPDRDQPQHF. In DNA, the CDR3 is TGCGCCAGCAGCCCGGACAGGGATCAGCCCCAGCATTTT. The chain couples TRBV5-1 to TRBJ1-5; 8 bases are shared with TRBD1. The CDR3 is made up of 13 amino acids. Germline V lookup: CDR1 SGHRS, CDR2 YFSETQ. Trimming took 4 bases from V and 5 from J; bases not matched to a gene: 2.

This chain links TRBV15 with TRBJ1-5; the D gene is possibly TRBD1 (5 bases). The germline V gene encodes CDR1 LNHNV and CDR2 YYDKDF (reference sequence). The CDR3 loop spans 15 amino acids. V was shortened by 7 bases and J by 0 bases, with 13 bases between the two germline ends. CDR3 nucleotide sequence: TGTGCCACCACCTTCGGACAACCTAGCAATCAGCCCCAGCATTTT. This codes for CATTFGQPSNQPQHF.

In DNA form, the CDR3 reads TGTGCCAGCAGCGCAGACGAGGCGAACTATGGCTACACCTTC. Translation gives CASSADEANYGYTF. The chain couples TRBV5-4 to TRBJ1-2; D call uncertain. The germline V and J ends were trimmed by 4 bases and 2 bases, with 12 bases remaining between them. CDR1 is SGHNT, CDR2 YYREEE, per germline (reference sequence). The CDR3 consists of 14 residues.

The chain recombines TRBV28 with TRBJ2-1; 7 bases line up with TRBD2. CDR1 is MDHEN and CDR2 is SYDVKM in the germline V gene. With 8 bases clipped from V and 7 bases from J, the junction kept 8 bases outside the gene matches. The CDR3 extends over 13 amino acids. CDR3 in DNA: TGTGCCAGCCGTCTGGGGGGGAGTAATGAGCAGTTCTTC. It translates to CASRLGGSNEQFF.

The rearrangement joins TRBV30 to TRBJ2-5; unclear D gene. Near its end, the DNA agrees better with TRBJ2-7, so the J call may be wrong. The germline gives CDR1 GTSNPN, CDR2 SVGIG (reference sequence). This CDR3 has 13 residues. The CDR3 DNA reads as TGTGCCTGGAGTGGGAGTCTAGCCTACGAGCAGTACTTC. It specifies CAWSGSLAYEQYF.

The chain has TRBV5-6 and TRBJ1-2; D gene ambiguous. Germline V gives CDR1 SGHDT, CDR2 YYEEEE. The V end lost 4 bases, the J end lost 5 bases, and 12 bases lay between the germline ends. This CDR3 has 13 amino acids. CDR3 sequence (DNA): TGTGCCAGCAGCGGCGGTAGAAGTTATGGCTACACCTTC. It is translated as CASSGGRSYGYTF.

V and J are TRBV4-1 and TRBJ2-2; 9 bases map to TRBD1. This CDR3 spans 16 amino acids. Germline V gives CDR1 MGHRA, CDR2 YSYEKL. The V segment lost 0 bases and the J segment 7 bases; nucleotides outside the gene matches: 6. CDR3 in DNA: TGCGCCAGCAGCCAAGATGCACAGGGGGCGGTCGGGGAGCTGTTTTTT. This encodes CASSQDAQGAVGELFF.

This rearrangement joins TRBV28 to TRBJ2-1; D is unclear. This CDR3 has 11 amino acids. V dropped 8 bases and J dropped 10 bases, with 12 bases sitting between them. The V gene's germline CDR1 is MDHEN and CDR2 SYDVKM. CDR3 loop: CASSPGREQFF. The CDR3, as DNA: TGTGCCAGCTCCCCGGGTAGGGAGCAGTTCTTC.

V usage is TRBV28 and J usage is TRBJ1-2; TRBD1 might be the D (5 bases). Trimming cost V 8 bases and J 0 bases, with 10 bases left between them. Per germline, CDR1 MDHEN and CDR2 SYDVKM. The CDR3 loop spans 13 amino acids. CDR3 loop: CASYDSTNYGYTF. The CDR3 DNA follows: TGTGCCAGCTACGACAGCACTAACTATGGCTACACCTTC.

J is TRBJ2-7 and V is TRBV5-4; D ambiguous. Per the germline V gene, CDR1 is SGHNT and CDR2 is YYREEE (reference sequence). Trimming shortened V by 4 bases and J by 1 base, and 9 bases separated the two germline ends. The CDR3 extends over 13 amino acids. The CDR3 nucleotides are TGTGCCAGCAGCGCCCCGGGTTCCTACGAGCAGTACTTC. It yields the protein CASSAPGSYEQYF.

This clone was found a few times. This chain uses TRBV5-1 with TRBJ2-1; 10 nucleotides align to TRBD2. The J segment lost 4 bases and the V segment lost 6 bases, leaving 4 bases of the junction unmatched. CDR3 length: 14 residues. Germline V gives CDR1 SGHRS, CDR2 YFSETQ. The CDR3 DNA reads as TGCGCCAGCAATCAAGCGGGAGGGTACAATGAGCAGTTCTTC. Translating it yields CASNQAGGYNEQFF.

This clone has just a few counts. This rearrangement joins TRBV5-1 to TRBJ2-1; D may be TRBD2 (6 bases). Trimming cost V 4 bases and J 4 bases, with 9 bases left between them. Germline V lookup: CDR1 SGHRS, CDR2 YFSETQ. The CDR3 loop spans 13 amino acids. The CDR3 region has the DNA TGCGCCAGCAGCAGCGGGTTTTACAATGAGCAGTTCTTC. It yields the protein CASSSGFYNEQFF.

The CDR3 reads CASSSGQVYNEQFF. The CDR3, as DNA: TGCGCCAGCTCAAGCGGTCAGGTTTACAATGAGCAGTTCTTC. The gene calls are TRBV5-1 and TRBJ2-1; tentative D call: TRBD2 (5 bases). Germline V gives CDR1 SGHRS, CDR2 YFSETQ. The V end lost 7 bases, the J end lost 4 bases, and 15 bases lay between the germline ends. The CDR3 runs to 14 residues.

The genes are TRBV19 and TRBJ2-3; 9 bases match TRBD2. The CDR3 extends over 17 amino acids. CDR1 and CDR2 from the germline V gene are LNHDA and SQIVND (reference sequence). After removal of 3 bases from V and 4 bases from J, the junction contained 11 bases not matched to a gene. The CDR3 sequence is CASSIKSLAGPADTQYF. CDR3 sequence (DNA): TGTGCCAGTAGTATTAAAAGTCTAGCGGGACCGGCAGATACGCAGTATTTT.